This T cell receptor (beta chain) was identified in a study of blood T cell repertoires in COVID-19 (dated by TCRdb to about 2020). Notes on the research overall: The collaborator samples originated in the United States, Italy and Spain and spanned the acute and convalescent phases of COVID-19. The material from the prospective study consisted of cDNA or gDNA derived from T cells, B-cell-depleted T cells, or PBMCs. The dataset comprised deeply sampled blood TCRbeta repertoires from subjects exposed to, actively infected with, or recovered from COVID-19. A freely available public database, intended as a resource for researchers studying the immune response to SARS-CoV-2, is where the repertoires were released. The samples were drawn from two sources: the first 160 participants of the ongoing ImmuneRACE study, and 1,254 subjects contributed by 6 global collaborators. A de-identified subject ID, COVID-19 status, age in years and sex were almost always included in the sample metadata. Where HLA class I and class II types were available, the types were taken from metadata supplied by the sample provider, not from assay-based typing.

Overall study outcomes, separate from this receptor: How much clinical and demographic metadata was included differed by source and by participant, and the metadata was provided uncurated.

As for this clone: The specificity of this receptor is unknown. It has no much larger one-base neighbor in the sample; base qualities were not kept.

The CDR3 covers 15 residues, taking in both the cysteine and the phenylalanine. Only CDR3 DNA is held: 45 bases, read in frame from base 1. As encoded in the germline V gene (reference sequence), CDR1 is LGHDT while CDR2 is YNNKEL. V is cut by 0 bases and J by 4 bases, and the space between the germline ends is 12 bases. The immunoSEQ Assay, a bias-controlled multiplex PCR, was used to amplify TCRbeta CDR3 regions from genomic DNA. As for the original processing: Nucleated cell counts per sample were estimated from amplification of reference gene primers within the assay. To quantify the absolute abundance of each unique TCRbeta CDR3 rearrangement, sequence reads were collapsed and filtered. For each sample, productive Simpson clonality was calculated by taking the square root of Simpson's diversity index across productive rearrangements. The table was pulled from immuneACCESS by TCRdb, which kept in-frame rearrangements only. Such tables lose some clones; where checked, under half of the loss comes from unresolved V genes, and the rest has no known cause. The V and J calls and the clone size are those of that table, but D and trimming were determined from the DNA. The sample table contains about 480,000 clones; only one count was recorded for more than 70% of them. Around 13% of the sample lies in the top ten.

At one collaborating source in Seattle, patients were enrolled during active infection and were followed longitudinally through the course of disease. Whole blood was collected in K2EDTA tubes by collaborating institutions according to the institutions' own protocols. For TCRbeta analysis, collaborators shipped samples as frozen whole blood, isolated PBMCs, or DNA extracted from either of those sample types. The sequence was collected from a woman aged 45-65 years with COVID-19, enrolled during active disease. Sequencing was done on a sample of peripheral blood. This sequence uses TRBV3-1 (or the pseudogene TRBV3-2) and TRBJ1-2, with the D segment identity uncertain. The CDR3 reads as follows: CASSQDRRVVYGYTF. The nucleotide sequence is given as TGTGCCAGCAGCCAAGACAGGCGTGTTGTCTATGGCTACACCTTC.